These 5 T cell receptor beta chains share one sample of origin, sequenced in a study of lymphopenia after photon versus proton radiotherapy. Some clones are missing from TCRdb's copy, which holds only in-frame ones; the method was immunoSEQ multiplex PCR. The sample holds just over 30,000 clones, 94% seen once. Here the sequenced sample was peripheral blood, taken from a patient treated with photon-based radiotherapy. The receptors originated from a woman aged 50 to 60 with cholangiocarcinoma.

The chain uses TRBV11-2 and TRBJ1-1, with D perhaps matching TRBD1 (5 bases). Deletions cut 5 bases from V and 0 bases from J, with 16 bases between. Germline CDR1 and CDR2: SGHAT and FQNNGV. The CDR3 extends over 16 amino acids. The CDR3 DNA sequence: TGTGCCAGCAGCCCCTGGGACGGATATATGAACACTGAAGCTTTCTTT. This sequence encodes CASSPWDGYMNTEAFF.

The chain joins TRBV19 to TRBJ2-4; 7 bases agree with TRBD1. CDR1 LNHDA and CDR2 SQIVND come from the germline V gene (reference sequence). The CDR3 spans 15 residues. V was pared by 2 bases and J by 1 base, with 2 bases of the junction left unmatched. The CDR3 region is CASSILTGAKNIQYF. The CDR3 DNA reads TGTGCCAGTAGTATACTGACAGGGGCCAAAAACATTCAGTACTTC. Looking up the rest from reference TRBV19 and TRBJ2-4 gives the full variable domain: DGGITQSPKYLFRKEGQNVTLSCEQNLNHDAMYWYRQDPGQGLRLIYYSQIVNDFQKGDIAEGYSVSREKKESFPLTVTSAQKNPTAFYLCASSILTGAKNIQYFGAGTRLSVL.

J is TRBJ1-6 and V is TRBV25-1, with 11 bases aligning to TRBD1. After removal of 7 bases from V and 8 bases from J, the junction contained 7 bases not matched to a gene. Germline CDR1 is MGHDK and CDR2 is SYGVNS. The CDR3 is 15 amino acids. The CDR3 here is CASKGQGARDSPLHF. The CDR3 DNA sequence: TGTGCCAGCAAAGGACAGGGGGCAAGGGATTCACCCCTCCACTTT.

CDR3 in DNA: TGCGCCAGCAGCCAACCTAGAACTTCCAATGAGCAGTTCTTC. Residues: CASSQPRTSNEQFF. The chain is built from TRBV4-1 and TRBJ2-1; D is unresolved. The CDR3 is 14 amino acids. Germline V CDR1 and CDR2: MGHRA, YSYEKL. The ends were cut back, 2 bases at V and 6 bases at J, with 11 bases in the middle.

The gene calls are TRBV7-6 and TRBJ2-2, with a weak D call TRBD2 (6 bases). V was clipped by 11 bases and J by 1 base, with 20 bases between them. From germline, CDR1 is SGHVS and CDR2 FNYEAQ. CDR3 length equals 16 residues. The DNA for the CDR3 is TGTGCCGTGGTCCGGCGGGGACGGAGGAACACCGGGGAGCTGTTTTTT. As protein: CAVVRRGRRNTGELFF.